This entry describes one T cell receptor beta chain. What it recognizes is unknown. The CDR3 covers 15 residues. Unmatched junction bases numbered 5, after V lost 3 bases and J lost 1 base. Germline loops: CDR1 SGHTA, CDR2 FQGNSA. The data were produced by immunoSEQ multiplex PCR, yet TCRdb's version contains in-frame clones alone and is incomplete. The table includes approximately 77,000 clones, about 93% detected once. The entry originates in a study of brain T cells in children with intractable seizures. Overall study findings and caveats: Clones missing pre-surgery may reflect undersampling of that blood sample.

Pre-surgery treatment included at least one anti-epileptic drug. This chain joins TRBV7-2 and TRBJ1-1; TRBD1 matches 7 bases. The source is a boy in the first two years of life with tuberous sclerosis and intractable seizures. The material was peripheral blood, obtained at surgery. CDR3 DNA: TGTGCCAGCAGCTTCCACAGGGGAGGGAACACTGAAGCTTTCTTT. Translating gives CASSFHRGGNTEAFF.